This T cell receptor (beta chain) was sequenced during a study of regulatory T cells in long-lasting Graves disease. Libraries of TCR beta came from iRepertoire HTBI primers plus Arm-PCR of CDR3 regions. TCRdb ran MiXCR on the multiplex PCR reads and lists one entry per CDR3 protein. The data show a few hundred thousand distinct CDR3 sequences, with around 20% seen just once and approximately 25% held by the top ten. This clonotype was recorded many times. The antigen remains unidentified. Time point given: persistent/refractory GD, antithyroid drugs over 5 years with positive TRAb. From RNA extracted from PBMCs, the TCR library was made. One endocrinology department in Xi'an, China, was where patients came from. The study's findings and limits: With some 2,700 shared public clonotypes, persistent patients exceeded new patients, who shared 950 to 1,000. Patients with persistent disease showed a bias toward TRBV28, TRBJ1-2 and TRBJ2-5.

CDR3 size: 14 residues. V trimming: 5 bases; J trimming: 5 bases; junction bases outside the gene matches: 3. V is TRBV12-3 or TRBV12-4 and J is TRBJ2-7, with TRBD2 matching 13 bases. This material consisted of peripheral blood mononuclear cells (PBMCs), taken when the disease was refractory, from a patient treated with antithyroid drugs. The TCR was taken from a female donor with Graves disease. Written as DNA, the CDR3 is TGTGCCAGCAGTAGGACTAGCGGGAGCCACGAGCAGTACTTC. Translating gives CASSRTSGSHEQYF.